This T cell receptor (beta chain) is drawn from a study of T cell repertoires in cytomegalovirus infection. Study background: Public TCR beta signatures provided an indication of both CMV infection and a matching HLA type. Study-wide results and caveats: CMV-specific TCR beta clonotypes restricted by HLA-C dominated the ex vivo response.

TCRdb analysed the reads with MiXCR anew, one entry per CDR3 protein. The repertoire holds approximately 180,000 distinct CDR3 sequences, with roughly 15% as singletons. In its sample, this clonotype was seen a few times. The target antigen is unknown. Source material: CD8+ T cells from PBMCs. The origin of this receptor is a human donor in good health (CMV status not recorded). Some clones in this sample may be carry-over from other donors' samples.

Here the CDR3 DNA reads TGCAGCGTTGACACGGCCGGCTTAGATACGCAGTATTTT. This encodes CSVDTAGLDTQYF. The J gene is TRBJ2-3, the V gene TRBV29-1; D uncertain. CDR3 length: 13 amino acids. V lost 3 bases and J 5 bases, leaving 12 bases between the germline ends. CDR1 and CDR2 (germline): SQVTM, ANQGSEA.